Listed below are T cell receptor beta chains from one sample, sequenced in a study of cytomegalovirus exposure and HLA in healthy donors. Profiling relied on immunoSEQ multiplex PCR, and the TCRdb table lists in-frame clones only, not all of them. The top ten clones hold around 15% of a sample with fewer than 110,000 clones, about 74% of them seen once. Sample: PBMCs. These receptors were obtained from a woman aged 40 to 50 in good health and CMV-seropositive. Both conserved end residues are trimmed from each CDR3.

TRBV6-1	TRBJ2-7	ASKSGGTGDEQY
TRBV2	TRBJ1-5	ASQGGDGQGSNQPQH
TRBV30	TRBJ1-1	AWSHGQGRKYYTEAF
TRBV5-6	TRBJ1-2	ASSSRDRVHGYT
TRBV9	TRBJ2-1	ASSVTGTAYNEQF
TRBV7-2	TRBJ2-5	ASSLGGRETQY
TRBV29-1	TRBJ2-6	SVATGGSGANVLT
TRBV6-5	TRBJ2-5	ASSSDRVETQY
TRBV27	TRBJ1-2	ASSIRTGTYGYT
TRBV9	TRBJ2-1	ASSRTPGTTYNEQF
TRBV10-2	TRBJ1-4	ASKEAGSDEKLF
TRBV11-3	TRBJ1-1	ASSSRSSEAF
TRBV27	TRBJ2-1	ASNLPWGEQF
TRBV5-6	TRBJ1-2	ASSLFSRDTYHYGYT
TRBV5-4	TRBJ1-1	ASSLAGGGSGLNTEAF
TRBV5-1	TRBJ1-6	ASSTGSSYNSPLH
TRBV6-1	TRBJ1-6	AGGRENSPLH
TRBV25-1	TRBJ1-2	ASSDTGGPYGYT
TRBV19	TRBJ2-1	ASSDKAGRDEQF
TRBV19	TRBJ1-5	ASTPSVNSNQPQH
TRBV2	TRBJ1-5	ASTAGLESNQPQH
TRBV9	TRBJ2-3	ASSRGGAYTDTQY
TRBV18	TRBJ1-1	ASSRGQNTEAF
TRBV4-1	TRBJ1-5	ASSQEPGTGFGQPQH